Below, 22 T cell receptor beta chains from the same sample are listed, as sequenced in a study of blood T cell repertoires in COVID-19 (dated by TCRdb to about 2020). The library was obtained by the immunoSEQ multiplex PCR assay. TCRdb re-hosts the immuneACCESS table, in-frame sequences only. Its copies lack some clones; in the studies checked, an unresolved V gene accounts for under half of them, and the cause for the rest is not known. The sample yields 150,000 to 200,000 clones; about 89% were counted once. The top ten clonotypes cover 2.5% to 4% of the sample. The source material was peripheral blood. These receptor sequences come from a man aged 70 or older with acute or convalescent COVID-19.

The chain employs TRBV25-1 and TRBJ1-6, with D possibly matching TRBD1 (5 bases). Germline V gene data show CDR1 as MGHDK and CDR2 as SYGVNS. The V gene lost 1 base and the J gene lost 9 bases, with 13 bases spanning the gap. The CDR3 length is 15 residues. The CDR3 DNA reads TGTGCCAGCAGTGAATGGAACAGGCTTGGTTCACCCCTCCACTTT. This translates into CASSEWNRLGSPLHF.

V usage is TRBV7-2 and J usage is TRBJ2-1; 10 positions agree with TRBD2. This CDR3 has 15 residues. CDR1 SGHTA and CDR2 FQGNSA come from the germline V gene. J was trimmed by 5 bases and V by 5 bases; bases with no gene match: 6. In DNA form, the CDR3 reads TGTGCCAGCAGCCCCAGACTAGCGGGCCACAATGAGCAGTTCTTC. Its protein is CASSPRLAGHNEQFF.

The chain uses TRBV30 and TRBJ1-2; 7 bases match TRBD1. CDR1 and CDR2 (germline): GTSNPN, SVGIG (reference sequence). The V segment lost 6 bases and the J segment 4 bases; nucleotides outside the gene matches: 5. The CDR3 is made up of 12 amino acids. CDR3 nucleotide sequence: TGTGCCTGCACCGGGACAGTCTATGGCTACACCTTC. Protein product: CACTGTVYGYTF.

This rearrangement joins TRBV7-9 to TRBJ2-2; TRBD1 aligns across 7 bases. Trimming removed 8 bases from V and 1 base from J; junction bases left unmatched: 10. The CDR3 totals 16 residues. CDR1 and CDR2 (germline): SEHNR, FQNEAQ (reference sequence). The CDR3 region has the DNA TGTGCCAGCCGCCAATATCGGACAGGGAACACCGGGGAGCTGTTTTTT. Protein: CASRQYRTGNTGELFF.

The chain joins TRBV6-5 to TRBJ1-1; perhaps TRBD1 as D (5 bases). The germline gives CDR1 MNHEY, CDR2 SVGAGI. The CDR3 spans 14 residues. The ends were cut back, 4 bases at V and 1 base at J, with 10 bases in the middle. The DNA of the CDR3 is TGTGCCAGCAGTTTCCGGGGGGGGAACACTGAAGCTTTCTTT. Translating gives CASSFRGGNTEAFF.

The V call is TRBV6-2 or TRBV6-3, the J call TRBJ2-7; 7 nucleotides match TRBD2. There are 14 residues in the CDR3. Germline V gene data show CDR1 as MNHEY and CDR2 as SVGEGT. The V and J ends lost 5 bases and 2 bases, in that order; junction bases with no gene match: 6. CDR3 protein: CASSDLAEPYEQYF. The CDR3 DNA reads as TGTGCCAGCAGTGACCTAGCGGAACCCTACGAGCAGTACTTC.

The sample holds one count of this clone. The CDR3 DNA reads TGCAGCGGTCACAGGGGAGTTAGTACTGAAGCTTTCTTT. The encoded protein is CSGHRGVSTEAFF. The chain joins TRBV29-1 to TRBJ1-1; 7 bases fit TRBD1. CDR3 length: 13 amino acids. From germline, CDR1 is SQVTM and CDR2 ANQGSEA. With V trimmed by 7 bases and J by 5 bases, 10 bases remained unmatched.

The CDR3 sequence: CASSPPETSFYEQYF. CDR3 nucleotide sequence: TGTGCCAGCTCACCACCAGAAACATCTTTCTACGAGCAGTACTTC. V is TRBV18 and J is TRBJ2-7; D not certain. The V end was cut by 0 bases, the J end by 3 bases, with 12 bases between. Looked up from germline, CDR1 is KGHSH and CDR2 is LQKENI. This CDR3 spans 15 amino acids.

The chain couples TRBV10-3 to TRBJ1-1; D uncertain. V was trimmed by 0 bases and J by 4 bases, leaving 6 bases between them. Germline values: CDR1 ENHRY, CDR2 SYGVKD. The CDR3 is 13 residues long. The CDR3 here is CAISESGSTEAFF. The CDR3 coding sequence is TGTGCCATCAGTGAGTCTGGCAGCACTGAAGCTTTCTTT.

Remarks on this clone: One junction end disagrees with the germline gene, perhaps due to a read error. V gene TRBV6-2 or TRBV6-3 combines with J gene TRBJ1-2, with D hard to call. Germline CDR1 MNHEY, CDR2 SVGEGT. The CDR3 length is 13 residues. The CDR3 nucleotides read TGTGCCAGCAGTTACAATGTCAGTCCAGCGAAAGTTTTC. It codes for CASSYNVSPAKVF.

The chain is built from TRBV28 and TRBJ2-3, with 11 bases identical to TRBD2. Germline V lookup: CDR1 MDHEN, CDR2 SYDVKM. Trimming at V came to 5 bases and at J to 0 bases, leaving 7 bases not matched to a gene. The CDR3 length is 17 residues. CDR3 amino acids: CASSPWGLAESTDTQYF. CDR3 DNA sequence: TGTGCCAGCAGTCCCTGGGGACTAGCGGAGAGCACAGATACGCAGTATTTT.

The chain uses TRBV24-1 and TRBJ1-5; D is unresolved. In germline, CDR1 is KGHDR, CDR2 SFDVKD. This CDR3 is built from 11 residues. Trimming removed 10 bases at V and 9 bases at J, with 12 bases between. The CDR3 sequence is CATGSWGPQHF. As DNA, the CDR3 is TGTGCCACGGGGAGTTGGGGGCCCCAGCATTTT.

V usage is TRBV7-9 and J usage is TRBJ2-2, with a weak D call TRBD1 (6 bases). Trimming removed 6 bases from V and 2 bases from J, with 19 bases in between. Germline values: CDR1 SEHNR, CDR2 FQNEAQ (reference sequence). This CDR3 has 17 amino acids. The DNA for the CDR3 is TGTGCCAGCAGTCCCCGGGCCGGGACACTAAACACCGGGGAGCTGTTTTTT. Amino acids: CASSPRAGTLNTGELFF.

V gene TRBV7-2 combines with J gene TRBJ2-1, with 8 bases that match TRBD2. CDR1 is SGHTA, CDR2 FQGNSA, per germline. The J segment lost 0 bases and the V segment lost 8 bases, leaving 6 bases of the junction unmatched. CDR3 length: 15 residues. The CDR3 nucleotides are TGTGCCAGCTCCTTGGGACTAGACTCCTACAATGAGCAGTTCTTC. This gives the protein CASSLGLDSYNEQFF. The variable domain in full, completed from reference TRBV7-2 and TRBJ2-1, reads GAGVSQSPSNKVTEKGKDVELRCDPISGHTALYWYRQSLGQGLEFLIYFQGNSAPDKSGLPSDRFSAERTGGSVSTLTIQRTQQEDSAVYLCASSLGLDSYNEQFFGPGTRLTVL.

The CDR3 nucleotides are TGTGCCAGCGCGAGTGTCTTTCATCAGCCCCAGCATTTT. Protein product: CASASVFHQPQHF. The chain carries TRBV6-5 and TRBJ1-5, with D unresolved. Germline CDR1 is MNHEY and CDR2 is SVGAGI. The V and J ends lost 8 bases and 5 bases respectively, with 13 bases between them. The CDR3 consists of 13 residues.

This chain uses TRBV28 with TRBJ1-6; a possible D gene is TRBD1 (6 bases). Trimming took 6 bases from V and 4 from J, leaving 13 bases between them. This CDR3 is 15 amino acids long. Germline-derived CDR1 and CDR2 are MDHEN and SYDVKM. In DNA form, the CDR3 reads TGTGCCAGCAGCTACCACACAGGGTATAATTCACCCCTCCACTTT. It encodes CASSYHTGYNSPLHF.

V usage is TRBV24-1 and J usage is TRBJ2-1; 7 positions match TRBD2. V dropped 3 bases and J dropped 8; count of bases not matched to a gene: 15. The CDR3 runs to 17 residues. The V gene's germline CDR1 is KGHDR and CDR2 SFDVKD. This CDR3 is CATSDDRVRGGVDEQFF. The DNA of the CDR3 is TGTGCCACCAGTGATGACCGGGTGCGGGGAGGGGTAGATGAGCAGTTCTTC.

This chain connects TRBV7-3 to TRBJ2-5, with 9 bases fitting TRBD1. The CDR3 contains 15 residues. With 4 bases clipped from V and 5 bases from J, the junction kept 8 bases outside the gene matches. Germline CDR1 SGHTA, CDR2 FQGTGA. For the CDR3, the DNA is TGTGCCAGCAGCTACCCCCGGGACAGGGATGAGACCCAGTACTTC. Its translation: CASSYPRDRDETQYF.

V is TRBV3-1 (or the pseudogene TRBV3-2) and J is TRBJ2-7; weak D call: TRBD1 (6 bases). V shed 5 bases and J shed 6 bases, with 14 bases lying between them. CDR1 LGHDT and CDR2 YNNKEL come from the germline V gene (reference sequence). This CDR3 comprises 13 residues. The CDR3 protein is CASSGQGRLEQYF. In nucleotides, the CDR3 is TGTGCCAGCAGCGGGCAGGGGAGACTCGAGCAGTACTTC.

The V gene is TRBV6-5, the J gene TRBJ1-2, with D tentatively TRBD1 (6 bases). The CDR3 is made up of 12 amino acids. Trimming shortened V by 4 bases and J by 4 bases, and 7 bases separated the two germline ends. Per the germline V gene, CDR1 is MNHEY and CDR2 is SVGAGI. The CDR3 sequence: CASSLQGYGYTF. Here the CDR3 DNA reads TGTGCCAGCAGTTTACAGGGCTATGGCTACACCTTC.

V and J are TRBV6-5 and TRBJ2-3; a possible D gene is TRBD2 (5 bases). Germline values: CDR1 MNHEY, CDR2 SVGAGI. This CDR3 spans 14 amino acids. Trimming cost V 0 bases and J 7 bases, with 11 bases left between them. For the CDR3, the DNA is TGTGCCAGCAGTTACTCGAGGGCAGACTATACGCAGTATTTT. It codes for CASSYSRADYTQYF.

In this sample, this clone turned up a few times. The rearrangement joins TRBV7-9 to TRBJ1-2; 7 nucleotides agree with TRBD1. Germline values: CDR1 SEHNR, CDR2 FQNEAQ (reference sequence). The V and J ends lost 4 bases and 5 bases, in that order; junction bases with no gene match: 1. The CDR3 loop spans 12 amino acids. CDR3 bases: TGTGCCAGCAGCTCAGGGGGGTATGGCTACACCTTC. Its translation is CASSSGGYGYTF.